This TCR beta chain came from a study of identical twins. A single record per CDR3 protein comes from TCRdb applying MiXCR to the 5' RACE reads. This sample has about 570,000 distinct CDR3 sequences, with 9.6% found just once. Only a few counts were recorded for this clonotype. Looked up from germline, CDR1 is SGHRS and CDR2 is YFSETQ. V lost 0 bases, J lost 5 bases, and 12 bases lay in between. CDR3 length equals 15 residues. This same sample was also taken into another study, of yellow fever vaccine responses in identical twins.

The genes are TRBV5-1 and TRBJ2-1, with D possibly being TRBD2 (6 bases). This clonotype was obtained from a woman aged 18-29 years in good health. The source material was PBMCs. The CDR3 loop is CASSLGGVGNNEQFF. DNA of the CDR3: TGCGCCAGCAGCTTGGGCGGGGTGGGTAACAATGAGCAGTTCTTC.